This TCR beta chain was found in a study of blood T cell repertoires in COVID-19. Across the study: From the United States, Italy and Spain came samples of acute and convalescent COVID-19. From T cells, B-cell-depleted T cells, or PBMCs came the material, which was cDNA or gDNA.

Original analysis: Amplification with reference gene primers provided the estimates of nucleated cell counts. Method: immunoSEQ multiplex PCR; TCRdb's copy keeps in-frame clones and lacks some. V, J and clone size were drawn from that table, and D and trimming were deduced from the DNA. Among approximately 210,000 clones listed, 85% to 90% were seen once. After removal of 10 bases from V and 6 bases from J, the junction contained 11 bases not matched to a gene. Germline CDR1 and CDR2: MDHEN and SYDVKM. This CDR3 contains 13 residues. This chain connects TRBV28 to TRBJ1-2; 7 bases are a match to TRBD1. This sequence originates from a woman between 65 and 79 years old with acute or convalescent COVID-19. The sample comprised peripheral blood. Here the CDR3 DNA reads TGTGCCACTTGGGGAGACAGGGCGCATGGCTACACCTTC. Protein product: CATWGDRAHGYTF.